This passage covers 21 T cell receptor beta chains from one sample sequenced in a study of long-term antiretroviral therapy in people with HIV. The assay used was immunoSEQ (version v3.0), run at survey level. Some clones are missing from TCRdb's copy, which holds only in-frame ones; the method was immunoSEQ multiplex PCR. This sample has some 28,000 clones; about 85% occur once, and the top ten carry 8.4%. Source: unsorted PBMCs, taken 3 years after starting antiretroviral therapy. The origin of the receptors is a middle-aged man with HIV.

This chain links TRBV7-9 with TRBJ2-1; 11 nucleotides align to TRBD2. Trimming at V came to 5 bases and at J to 3 bases, leaving 9 bases not matched to a gene. The CDR3 length is 17 residues. CDR1 is SEHNR and CDR2 is FQNEAQ in the germline V gene (reference sequence). The CDR3, as DNA: TGTGCCAGCAGCGAGACTAGCGGGACGCCGTTCTACAATGAGCAGTTCTTC. Its translation is CASSETSGTPFYNEQFF.

The rearrangement uses TRBV30 and TRBJ2-3; 12 positions agree with TRBD2. V lost 1 base and J lost 5; bases outside the gene matches: 4. Germline V gene data show CDR1 as GTSNPN and CDR2 as SVGIG (reference sequence). The length of the CDR3 is 15 residues. As DNA, the CDR3 is TGTGCCTGGAGTGGACTAGCGGGAGCGGGAGATACGCAGTATTTT. This translates into CAWSGLAGAGDTQYF.

The V gene is TRBV19, the J gene TRBJ2-3; tentatively, D is TRBD1 (5 bases). The CDR3 has 13 residues. Germline CDR1 reads LNHDA; CDR2 reads SQIVND (reference sequence). V was clipped by 3 bases and J by 6 bases, with 10 bases between them. CDR3 nucleotides: TGTGCCAGTAGTATCCTCCGACAGGATACGCAGTATTTT. Translating gives CASSILRQDTQYF.

This clone turned up a few times. This chain connects TRBV7-9 to TRBJ1-2; 12 positions match TRBD1. Germline assignment: CDR1 SEHNR and CDR2 FQNEAQ (reference sequence). V dropped 3 bases and J dropped 5; count of bases not matched to a gene: 1. The CDR3 extends over 14 amino acids. The CDR3 DNA reads TGTGCCAGCAGCTTGGGACAGGGGGCATATGGCTACACCTTC. It yields the protein CASSLGQGAYGYTF. Variable domain in full (rest from reference TRBV7-9 and TRBJ1-2): DTGVSQNPRHKITKRGQNVTFRCDPISEHNRLYWYRQTLGQGPEFLTYFQNEAQLEKSRLLSDRFSAERPKGSFSTLEIQRTEQGDSAMYLCASSLGQGAYGYTFGSGTRLTVV.

The chain uses TRBV2 and TRBJ2-7; possibly TRBD2 for D (6 bases). This CDR3 contains 16 residues. In germline, CDR1 is SNHLY, CDR2 FYNNEI. V lost 1 base to trimming and J lost 2 bases, with 15 bases between them. This CDR3 is CASSEGGGALTYEQYF. CDR3 sequence (DNA): TGTGCCAGCAGTGAAGGAGGCGGGGCCCTTACCTACGAGCAGTACTTC.

This chain joins TRBV11-2 and TRBJ2-1, with 8 bases matching TRBD1. The germline V gene has CDR1 SGHAT and CDR2 FQNNGV. The V gene end was trimmed by 8 bases and the J gene end by 7 bases; junction bases not matched to a gene: 10. The CDR3 runs to 14 residues. The CDR3 DNA sequence: TGTGCCAGCGCCGGACAGGGCCCTTTAAATGAGCAGTTCTTC. The encoded protein is CASAGQGPLNEQFF.

The chain couples TRBV5-6 to TRBJ2-7; D is ambiguous. The CDR3 runs to 13 residues. Per the germline V gene, CDR1 is SGHDT and CDR2 is YYEEEE. The V end was cut by 2 bases, the J end by 3 bases, with 9 bases between. CDR3 sequence (DNA): TGTGCCAGCAGCTTCGGCACAAACTACGAGCAGTACTTC. Amino acids: CASSFGTNYEQYF.

The J gene is TRBJ2-7, the V gene TRBV19; 11 bases are a match to TRBD2. The CDR3 loop spans 17 amino acids. Germline V gives CDR1 LNHDA, CDR2 SQIVND (reference sequence). Unmatched junction bases numbered 16, after V lost 9 bases and J lost 3 bases. The CDR3 loop reads CASQSGTSGPLGYEQYF. For the CDR3, the DNA is TGTGCCAGCCAATCCGGGACTAGCGGTCCCCTGGGCTACGAGCAGTACTTC.

This chain links TRBV11-2 with TRBJ2-3; D may be TRBD1 (6 bases). The germline V gene encodes CDR1 SGHAT and CDR2 FQNNGV. V lost 5 bases to trimming and J lost 6 bases, with 12 bases between them. CDR3 length equals 13 residues. The CDR3 DNA sequence: TGTGCCAGCAGCAGAAACCAGGGGGATACGCAGTATTTT. It codes for CASSRNQGDTQYF. The full variable domain, with the rest looked up from reference TRBV11-2 and TRBJ2-3, is EAGVAQSPRYKIIEKRQSVAFWCNPISGHATLYWYQQILGQGPKLLIQFQNNGVVDDSQLPKDRFSAERLKGVDSTLKIQPAKLEDSAVYLCASSRNQGDTQYFGPGTRLTVL.

The genes are TRBV10-3 and TRBJ2-6, with D perhaps matching TRBD1 (5 bases). In germline, CDR1 is ENHRY, CDR2 SYGVKD. Between the trimmed V and J ends, which lost 0 bases and 0 bases, there was a span of 21 bases. CDR3 length: 21 amino acids. The CDR3 loop is CAISESRGRGSGHSGANVLTF. Written as DNA, the CDR3 is TGTGCCATCAGTGAGTCGAGAGGTAGGGGCTCTGGTCACTCTGGGGCCAACGTCCTGACTTTC.

The chain uses TRBV28 and TRBJ2-2; no firm D call. Germline lookup yields CDR1 MDHEN and CDR2 SYDVKM. V was clipped by 6 bases and J by 1 base, with 6 bases between them. CDR3 length: 13 residues. The DNA for the CDR3 is TGTGCCAGCAGATGGGTGAACACCGGGGAGCTGTTTTTT. The encoded protein is CASRWVNTGELFF.

This clone was seen a few times. The chain has TRBV18 and TRBJ1-2; 7 bases fit TRBD1. The ends lost 3 bases at V and 0 bases at J; junction bases unmatched: 13. This CDR3 has 18 amino acids. CDR1 and CDR2 from the germline V gene are KGHSH and LQKENI. CDR3 amino acids: CASSPNAGQKMSNYGYTF. Here the CDR3 DNA reads TGTGCCAGCTCACCCAATGCGGGACAGAAAATGTCTAACTATGGCTACACCTTC.

This chain connects TRBV7-9 to TRBJ2-7, with a tentative D call TRBD2 (5 bases). The CDR3 runs to 15 residues. The V and J ends lost 1 base and 0 bases respectively, with 10 bases between them. CDR1 is SEHNR, CDR2 FQNEAQ, per germline (reference sequence). The CDR3, as DNA: TGTGCCAGCAGCTTAGGAGAGCGGAACTCCTACGAGCAGTACTTC. Translating it yields CASSLGERNSYEQYF.

Notes on this clone: Other DNA variants within this sample encode the same CDR3. The chain joins TRBV5-6 to TRBJ1-4; no reliable D call. Per the germline V gene, CDR1 is SGHDT and CDR2 is YYEEEE. This CDR3 is built from 14 residues. Trimming took 0 bases from V and 0 from J, leaving 3 bases between them. CDR3 in amino acids: CASSLVATNEKLFF. CDR3 in DNA: TGTGCCAGCAGCTTGGTTGCAACTAATGAAAAACTGTTTTTT.

The chain is built from TRBV2 and TRBJ2-2; 9 positions match TRBD1. From germline, CDR1 is SNHLY and CDR2 FYNNEI. The V segment lost 10 bases and the J segment 6 bases; nucleotides outside the gene matches: 6. The CDR3 contains 13 residues. The CDR3 DNA follows: TGTGCCATCGGACAGGGGTTAGCCGGGGAGCTGTTTTTT. Its translation: CAIGQGLAGELFF.

The J gene is TRBJ2-2, the V gene TRBV7-2; 8 nucleotides line up with TRBD2. Trimming took 8 bases from V and 2 from J; bases not matched to a gene: 7. The germline V gene encodes CDR1 SGHTA and CDR2 FQGNSA. The CDR3 length is 15 residues. CDR3 sequence reads: CASGTSGLNTGELFF. CDR3 coding DNA: TGTGCCAGCGGTACTAGCGGACTAAACACCGGGGAGCTGTTTTTT.

The chain is built from TRBV7-6 and TRBJ1-2, with TRBD1 identical over 8 bases. CDR3 length: 16 residues. V shed 0 bases and J 8 bases; nucleotides not matched to a gene: 11. Germline CDR1 is SGHVS and CDR2 is FNYEAQ. The CDR3 reads CASSLARGGQGRGYTF. In DNA, the CDR3 is TGTGCCAGCAGCTTAGCGAGAGGCGGACAGGGACGGGGCTACACCTTC.

In nucleotides, the CDR3 is TGTGCCAGCCTAGCGGGGGGCGAGCAGTTCTTC. Translation gives CASLAGGEQFF. This sequence joins TRBV6-5 and TRBJ2-1; 11 positions agree with TRBD2. The CDR3 is made up of 11 amino acids. From germline, CDR1 is MNHEY and CDR2 SVGAGI. J was trimmed by 10 bases and V by 8 bases; bases with no gene match: 1.

This chain uses TRBV6-5 with TRBJ2-7; tentatively, D is TRBD1 (5 bases). The V and J ends lost 1 base and 7 bases respectively, with 11 bases between them. Per germline, CDR1 MNHEY and CDR2 SVGAGI. CDR3 length equals 13 residues. CDR3 protein: CASSYYRFGEQYF. CDR3 coding DNA: TGTGCCAGCAGTTACTACAGGTTCGGGGAGCAGTACTTC.

The V and J genes are TRBV14 and TRBJ2-1, with D unresolved. Trimming pared 0 bases from V and 1 base from J, leaving 10 bases between. The germline V gene has CDR1 SGHDN and CDR2 FVKESK. There are 16 residues in the CDR3. In DNA, the CDR3 is TGTGCCAGCAGCCAAGAGCCAGGTGTTTCCTACAATGAGCAGTTCTTC. Its protein is CASSQEPGVSYNEQFF.

This CDR3 is CAIRPGHLSNEKLFF. CDR3 sequence (DNA): TGTGCCATCAGGCCAGGACACCTTTCTAATGAAAAACTGTTTTTT. The chain couples TRBV10-3 to TRBJ1-4; maybe TRBD1 (5 bases). Trimming took off 6 bases at V and 3 bases at J, with 14 bases between the two ends. The CDR3 runs to 15 residues. From germline, CDR1 is ENHRY and CDR2 SYGVKD.